Below are 5 T cell receptor beta chains sequenced from a single sample in a study of blood T cell repertoires in COVID-19. Sequencing used immunoSEQ multiplex PCR; TCRdb keeps in-frame clones, though not all of them. The table shows about 350,000 clones, with about 90% occurring only once. Sequencing input: PBMCs or T cells enriched from blood (not recorded which). Receptors were obtained from a woman in her thirties who had been exposed to COVID-19.

The chain uses TRBV11-2 and TRBJ2-2; unclear D gene. Germline loops: CDR1 SGHAT, CDR2 FQNNGV. Trimming shortened V by 7 bases and J by 0 bases, and 21 bases separated the two germline ends. The CDR3 spans 18 residues. The CDR3, as DNA: TGTGCCAGCAACCAGACTTACCCCAGCCAGCCGAACACCGGGGAGCTGTTTTTT. Translation gives CASNQTYPSQPNTGELFF.

This sequence joins TRBV7-9 and TRBJ2-5, with 8 bases matching TRBD1. The trim removed 5 bases at V and 5 bases at J, leaving 4 bases unmatched. This CDR3 has 13 amino acids. CDR1 and CDR2 from the germline V gene are SEHNR and FQNEAQ (reference sequence). The CDR3 reads CASSRQGLETQYF. CDR3 sequence (DNA): TGTGCCAGCAGCCGACAGGGGCTCGAGACCCAGTACTTC.

V gene TRBV6-5 combines with J gene TRBJ2-7; D uncertain. Trimming left V 7 bases short and J 2 bases short, with 15 bases between. Germline V gene data show CDR1 as MNHEY and CDR2 as SVGAGI. The CDR3 contains 14 residues. The CDR3 nucleotides are TGTGCCAGCATGGGCACCCCCCGAGCCTACGAGCAGTACTTC. Its translation is CASMGTPRAYEQYF.

This chain links TRBV6-5 with TRBJ1-2; 8 bases line up with TRBD1. J gave up 3 bases and V 8 bases, and 8 bases lay outside the gene matches. Germline values: CDR1 MNHEY, CDR2 SVGAGI. CDR3 length equals 14 residues. CDR3 protein: CASVTGTGDYGYTF. Here the CDR3 DNA reads TGTGCCAGCGTAACCGGGACAGGCGACTATGGCTACACCTTC.

The CDR3 region is CSADRMNTEAFF. The CDR3 nucleotides read TGCAGCGCAGACAGGATGAACACTGAAGCTTTCTTT. This rearrangement joins TRBV29-1 to TRBJ1-1; D possibly corresponds to TRBD1 (6 bases). This CDR3 is 12 amino acids long. Germline V gene lookup returns CDR1 SQVTM and CDR2 ANQGSEA. The V end was cut by 7 bases, the J end by 0 bases, with 9 bases between.